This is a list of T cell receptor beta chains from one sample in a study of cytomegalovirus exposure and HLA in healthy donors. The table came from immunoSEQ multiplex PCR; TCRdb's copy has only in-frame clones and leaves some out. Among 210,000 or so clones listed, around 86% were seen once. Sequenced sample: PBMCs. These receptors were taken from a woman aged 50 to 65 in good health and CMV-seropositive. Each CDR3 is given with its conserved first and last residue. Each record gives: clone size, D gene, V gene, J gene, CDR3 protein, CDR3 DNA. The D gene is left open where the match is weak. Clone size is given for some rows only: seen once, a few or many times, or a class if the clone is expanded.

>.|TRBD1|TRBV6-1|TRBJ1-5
CASTYRGSYPQHF
TGTGCCAGCACGTACAGGGGGAGTTATCCCCAGCATTTT
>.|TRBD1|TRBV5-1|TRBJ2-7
CASSRDSPEEQYF
TGCGCCAGCAGTAGGGACAGCCCTGAAGAGCAGTACTTC
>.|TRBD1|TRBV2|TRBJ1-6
CASSEGRQGGSPLHF
TGTGCCAGCAGTGAAGGAAGACAGGGTGGGTCACCCCTCCACTTT
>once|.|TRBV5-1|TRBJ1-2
CASSLDGSFSYGYTF
TGCGCCAGCAGCTTGGATGGGAGTTTTAGCTATGGCTACACCTTC
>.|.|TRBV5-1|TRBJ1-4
CASSSTPTGRNEKLFF
TGCGCCAGCAGCTCCACCCCCACGGGTAGGAATGAAAAACTGTTTTTT
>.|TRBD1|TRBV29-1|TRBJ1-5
CSVKHTGTGQPQHF
TGCAGCGTCAAACACACCGGGACAGGTCAACCCCAGCATTTT
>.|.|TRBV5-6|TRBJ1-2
CASSYRDSGYGYTF
TGTGCCAGCAGCTACAGGGATTCAGGCTATGGCTACACCTTC
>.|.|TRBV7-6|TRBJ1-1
CASSLRGLNTEAFF
TGTGCCAGCAGCTTAAGGGGTTTGAACACTGAAGCTTTCTTT
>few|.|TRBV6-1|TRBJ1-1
CASRSDGTEAFF
TGTGCCAGCCGTAGCGATGGGACTGAAGCTTTCTTT
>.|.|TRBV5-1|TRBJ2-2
CASSLGAGNTGELFF
TGCGCCAGCAGCTTGGGGGCCGGAAACACCGGGGAGCTGTTTTTT
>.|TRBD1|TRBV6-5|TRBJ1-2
CASRRQGAKIYTF
TGTGCCAGCAGACGACAGGGGGCGAAGATCTACACCTTC
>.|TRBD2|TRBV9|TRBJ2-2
CASSVKTSGGNTGELFF
TGTGCCAGCAGCGTTAAGACTAGCGGGGGTAACACCGGGGAGCTGTTTTTT
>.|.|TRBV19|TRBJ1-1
CASSIDRAYTEAFF
TGTGCCAGTAGTATAGACAGGGCGTACACTGAAGCTTTCTTT
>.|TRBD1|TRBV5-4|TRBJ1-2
CASSLGGGKDYGYTF
TGTGCCAGCAGCTTAGGAGGGGGCAAGGACTATGGCTACACCTTC
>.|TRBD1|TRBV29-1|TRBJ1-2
CSVLTGTGGEFGYTF
TGCAGCGTTCTGACCGGGACAGGGGGCGAATTTGGCTACACCTTC
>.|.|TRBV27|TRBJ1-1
CASSLNRATEAFF
TGTGCCAGCAGTTTAAACAGGGCCACTGAAGCTTTCTTT
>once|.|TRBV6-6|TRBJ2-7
CASWTAPLYEQYF
TGTGCCAGTTGGACTGCGCCCCTCTACGAGCAGTACTTC
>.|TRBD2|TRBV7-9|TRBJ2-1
CASSQAGTSGNNEQFF
TGTGCCAGCAGCCAAGCCGGGACTAGCGGCAACAATGAGCAGTTCTTC
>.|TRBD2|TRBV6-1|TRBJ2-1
CASSLTSGASNEQFF
TGTGCCAGCAGCCTGACTAGCGGGGCGAGCAATGAGCAGTTCTTC
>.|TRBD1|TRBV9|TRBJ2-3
CASSVVLTGVGTDTQYF
TGTGCCAGCAGCGTAGTCCTTACAGGGGTCGGTACAGATACGCAGTATTTT
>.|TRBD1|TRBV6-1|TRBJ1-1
CASSGQGADFEAFF
TGTGCCAGCAGTGGGCAGGGGGCCGATTTTGAAGCTTTCTTT
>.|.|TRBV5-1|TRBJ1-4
CASSPQRGEKLFF
TGCGCCAGCAGCCCACAAAGGGGTGAAAAACTGTTTTTT
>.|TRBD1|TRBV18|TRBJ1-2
CASSLSTGATNYGYTF
TGTGCCAGCTCACTATCGACAGGGGCGACGAACTATGGCTACACCTTC
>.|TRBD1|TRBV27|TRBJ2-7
CASSFVPGQGNYEQYF
TGTGCCAGCAGTTTTGTTCCGGGACAGGGGAACTACGAGCAGTACTTC
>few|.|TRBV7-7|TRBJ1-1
CASSRDLNTEAFF
TGTGCCAGCAGCCGAGATTTGAACACTGAAGCTTTCTTT
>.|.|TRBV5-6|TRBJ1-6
CASSSPQGDRNNSPLHF
TGTGCCAGCAGCTCACCCCAGGGCGACAGAAATAATTCACCCCTCCACTTT
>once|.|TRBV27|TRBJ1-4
CASRRVGEASTNEKLFF
TGTGCCAGCAGGAGGGTAGGGGAGGCATCAACTAATGAAAAACTGTTTTTT
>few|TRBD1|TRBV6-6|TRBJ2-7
CASRYRNGQVGEQYF
TGTGCCAGCAGGTATCGAAACGGACAGGTGGGCGAGCAGTACTTC
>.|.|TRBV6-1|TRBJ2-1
CASSESVLDFWFF
TGTGCCAGCAGTGAAAGCGTGCTAGACTTTTGGTTCTTC
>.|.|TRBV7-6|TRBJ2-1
CASSSGFEQFF
TGTGCCAGCAGCTCAGGGTTTGAGCAGTTCTTC
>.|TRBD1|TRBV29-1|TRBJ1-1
CSATGGMRTEAFF
TGCAGCGCCACAGGGGGAATGCGCACTGAAGCTTTCTTT
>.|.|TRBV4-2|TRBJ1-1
CASSQAGENEAFF
TGTGCCAGCAGCCAAGCGGGGGAGAATGAAGCTTTCTTT
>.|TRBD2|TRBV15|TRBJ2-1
CATSRDRRGSYNEQFF
TGTGCCACCAGCAGAGATAGGCGGGGGAGCTACAATGAGCAGTTCTTC
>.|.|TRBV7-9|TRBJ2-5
CASSRLQETQYF
TGTGCCAGCAGCCGTCTTCAAGAGACCCAGTACTTC
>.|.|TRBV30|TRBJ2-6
CAWSVPGVSGANVLTF
TGTGCCTGGAGTGTCCCGGGGGTGTCTGGGGCCAACGTCCTGACTTTC
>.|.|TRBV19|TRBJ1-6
CASSIGGTPGEPLHF
TGTGCCAGTAGTATCGGCGGGACCCCTGGTGAACCCCTCCACTTT
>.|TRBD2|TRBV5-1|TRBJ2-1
CASSWGGTSYNEQFF
TGCGCCAGCAGCTGGGGGGGTACGTCCTACAATGAGCAGTTCTTC
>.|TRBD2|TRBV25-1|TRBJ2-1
CASSEYPAGGVSEQFF
TGTGCCAGCAGTGAATACCCAGCGGGGGGTGTGTCGGAGCAGTTCTTC
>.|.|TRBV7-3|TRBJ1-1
CASSLTGGKNTEAFF
TGTGCCAGCAGCTTAACGGGCGGGAAGAACACTGAAGCTTTCTTT
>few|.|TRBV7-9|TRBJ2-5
CASSSARYLGGGIRETQYF
TGTGCCAGCAGCTCGGCGAGATACTTAGGGGGTGGGATACGAGAGACCCAGTACTTC
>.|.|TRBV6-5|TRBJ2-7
CASSYPGGQYF
TGTGCCAGCAGTTACCCCGGGGGGCAGTACTTC
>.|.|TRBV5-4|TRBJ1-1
CASSLDGREAFF
TGTGCCAGCAGCTTAGATGGGAGGGAAGCTTTCTTT
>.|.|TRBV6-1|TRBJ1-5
CASSEAAGWSNQPQHF
TGTGCCAGCAGTGAAGCTGCAGGGTGGAGCAATCAGCCCCAGCATTTT
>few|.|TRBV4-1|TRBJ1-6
CASSQDSISAGSPSSLHF
TGCGCCAGCAGCCAAGACAGTATTTCTGCAGGGTCACCCTCATCCCTCCACTTT
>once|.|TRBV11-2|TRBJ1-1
CASSHIYRVNTEAFF
TGTGCCAGCAGCCACATCTACAGGGTCAACACTGAAGCTTTCTTT
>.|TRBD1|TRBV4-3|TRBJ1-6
CASSRGQGLSNSPLHF
TGCGCCAGCAGCCGGGGACAGGGTCTGAGTAATTCACCCCTCCACTTT
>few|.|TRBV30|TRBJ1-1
CAWTGTAEAFF
TGTGCCTGGACGGGAACGGCTGAAGCTTTCTTT
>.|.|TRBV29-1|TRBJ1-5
CSVGSGNSNQPQHF
TGCAGCGTTGGTTCCGGTAATAGCAATCAGCCCCAGCATTTT
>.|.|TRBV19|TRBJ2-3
CASSGRGEGADTQYF
TGTGCCAGTAGTGGACGGGGTGAGGGGGCAGATACGCAGTATTTT
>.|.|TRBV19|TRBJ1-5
CASSIVPGAMSYSNQPQHF
TGTGCCAGTAGTATTGTACCAGGGGCTATGAGTTATAGCAATCAGCCCCAGCATTTT
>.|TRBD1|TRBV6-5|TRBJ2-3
CASSLGTGQDTQYF
TGTGCCAGCAGTTTGGGGACAGGGCAAGATACGCAGTATTTT
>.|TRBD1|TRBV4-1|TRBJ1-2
CASSQELTGPTTF
TGCGCCAGCAGCCAAGAGTTGACAGGGCCTACCACCTTC
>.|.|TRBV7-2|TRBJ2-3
CASSSGLTADTQYF
TGTGCCAGCAGCTCTGGACTAACCGCAGATACGCAGTATTTT
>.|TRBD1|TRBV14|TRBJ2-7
CASSLQGGDEQYF
TGTGCCAGCAGCTTACAGGGGGGCGACGAGCAGTACTTC
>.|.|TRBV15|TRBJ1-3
CATSRGTEGNTIYF
TGTGCCACCAGCAGAGGGACAGAAGGAAACACCATATATTTT
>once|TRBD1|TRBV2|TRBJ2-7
CASREGQGRQYF
TGTGCCAGCAGAGAGGGACAGGGGAGGCAGTACTTC
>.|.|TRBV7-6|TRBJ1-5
CASSLADGLNSNQPQHF
TGTGCCAGCAGCTTAGCTGACGGACTGAATAGCAATCAGCCCCAGCATTTT